This note documents a single T cell receptor beta chain sequence. TCR sequencing covered a few patients who responded to pembrolizumab. This entry belongs to a study of PD-1 blockade in mismatch repair-deficient tumors. Some clones are missing from TCRdb's copy, which holds only in-frame ones; the method was immunoSEQ multiplex PCR. The top ten hold about 3.1% of the sample, which has tens of thousands of clones, about 80% seen once. This CDR3 comprises 15 residues. J gave up 4 bases and V 5 bases, and 6 bases lay outside the gene matches. Germline lookup yields CDR1 SEHNR and CDR2 FQNEAQ (reference sequence).

V usage is TRBV7-9 and J usage is TRBJ1-1, with 11 bases matching TRBD1. This receptor was identified in an adult with mismatch repair-deficient cancer. Sequences were derived from peripheral blood, sampled 4 weeks after starting pembrolizumab. This CDR3 reads CASSPSGTGGTEAFF. In DNA, the CDR3 is TGTGCCAGCAGCCCCTCCGGGACAGGGGGCACTGAAGCTTTCTTT.